This TCR beta chain was identified in a study of blood T cells in healthy people across ages. Study-level results: Greater diversity and more naive CD4+ cells were seen in long-lived donors than in aged donors. It was not possible, with unsorted PBMCs, to conclusively compare naive and antigen-experienced cells.

Then a second PCR, running about 6 to 12 cycles, was carried out with a sample-barcoded 5' primer and a J-beta primer mix. The study obtained at least 3 million CDR3-containing paired-end reads from every sample. TCRdb called the 5' RACE reads again in MiXCR, with one record for every CDR3 protein. Of around 2 million distinct CDR3 sequences in the sample, about two fifths were seen once. The germline CDR1 and CDR2 sequences are SGHTA and FQGNSA. V shed 5 bases and J 8 bases; nucleotides not matched to a gene: 7. This CDR3 is 14 amino acids long. Per sample, at least 6 micrograms of total RNA were extracted. Concerning this clonotype: Antigen unknown.

This TCR was sampled from a human donor in good health. The sequencing sample was made of blood. The chain recombines TRBV7-2 with TRBJ2-1; 9 nucleotides align to TRBD1. The CDR3 region is CASSPRTGDYEQFF. Here the CDR3 DNA reads TGTGCCAGCAGCCCGAGGACAGGGGATTATGAGCAGTTCTTC.